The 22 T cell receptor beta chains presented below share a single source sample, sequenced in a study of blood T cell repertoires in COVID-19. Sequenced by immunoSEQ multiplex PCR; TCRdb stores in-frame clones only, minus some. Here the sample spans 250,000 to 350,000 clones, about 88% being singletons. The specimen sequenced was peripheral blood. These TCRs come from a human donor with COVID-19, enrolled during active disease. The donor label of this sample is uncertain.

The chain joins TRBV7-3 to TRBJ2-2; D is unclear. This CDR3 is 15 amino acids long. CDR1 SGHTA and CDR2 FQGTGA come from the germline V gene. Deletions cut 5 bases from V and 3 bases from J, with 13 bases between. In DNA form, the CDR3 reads TGTGCCAGCAGCCGAGCGCGGTCGGACACCGGGGAGCTGTTTTTT. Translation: CASSRARSDTGELFF.

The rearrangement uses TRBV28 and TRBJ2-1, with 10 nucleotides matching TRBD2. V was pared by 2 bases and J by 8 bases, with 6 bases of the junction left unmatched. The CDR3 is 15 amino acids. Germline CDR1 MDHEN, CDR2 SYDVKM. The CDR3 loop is CASSLPASGSDEQFF. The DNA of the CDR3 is TGTGCCAGCAGTTTACCTGCTAGCGGGAGTGATGAGCAGTTCTTC.

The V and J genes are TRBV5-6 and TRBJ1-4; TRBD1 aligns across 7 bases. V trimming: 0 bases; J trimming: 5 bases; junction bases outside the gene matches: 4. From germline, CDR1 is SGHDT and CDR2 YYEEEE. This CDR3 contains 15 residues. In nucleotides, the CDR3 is TGTGCCAGCAGCTTGGTACCAGGGGGGAATGAAAAACTGTTTTTT. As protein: CASSLVPGGNEKLFF.

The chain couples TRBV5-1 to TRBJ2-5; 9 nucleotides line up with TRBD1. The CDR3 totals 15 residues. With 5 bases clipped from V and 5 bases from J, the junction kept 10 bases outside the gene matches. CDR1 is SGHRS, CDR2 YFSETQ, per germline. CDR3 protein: CASSNPGQGWETQYF. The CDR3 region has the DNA TGCGCCAGCAGTAACCCGGGACAGGGTTGGGAGACCCAGTACTTC. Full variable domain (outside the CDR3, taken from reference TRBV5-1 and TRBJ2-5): KAGVTQTPRYLIKTRGQQVTLSCSPISGHRSVSWYQQTPGQGLQFLFEYFSETQRNKGNFPGRFSGRQFSNSRSEMNVSTLELGDSALYLCASSNPGQGWETQYFGPGTRLLVL.

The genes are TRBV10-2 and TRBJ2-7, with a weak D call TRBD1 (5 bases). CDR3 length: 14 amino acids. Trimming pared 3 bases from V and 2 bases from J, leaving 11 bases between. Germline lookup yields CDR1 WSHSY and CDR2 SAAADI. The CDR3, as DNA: TGCGCCAGCAGTGATCAGGGCAGAACCTACGAGCAGTACTTC. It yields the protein CASSDQGRTYEQYF.

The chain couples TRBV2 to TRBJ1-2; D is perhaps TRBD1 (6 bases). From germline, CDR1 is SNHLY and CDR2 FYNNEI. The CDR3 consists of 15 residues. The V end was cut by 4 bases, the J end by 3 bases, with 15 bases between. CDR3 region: CASSGTAGEYYGYTF. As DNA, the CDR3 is TGTGCCAGCAGTGGGACAGCCGGGGAGTACTATGGCTACACCTTC.

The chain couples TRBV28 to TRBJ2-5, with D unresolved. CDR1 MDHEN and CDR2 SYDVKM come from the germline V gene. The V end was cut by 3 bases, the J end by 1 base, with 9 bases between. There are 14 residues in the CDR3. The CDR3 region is CASSFRVGQETQYF. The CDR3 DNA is TGTGCCAGCAGTTTTCGGGTAGGCCAAGAGACCCAGTACTTC. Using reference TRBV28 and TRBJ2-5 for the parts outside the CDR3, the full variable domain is DVKVTQSSRYLVKRTGEKVFLECVQDMDHENMFWYRQDPGLGLRLIYFSYDVKMKEKGDIPEGYSVSREKKERFSLILESASTNQTSMYLCASSFRVGQETQYFGPGTRLLVL.

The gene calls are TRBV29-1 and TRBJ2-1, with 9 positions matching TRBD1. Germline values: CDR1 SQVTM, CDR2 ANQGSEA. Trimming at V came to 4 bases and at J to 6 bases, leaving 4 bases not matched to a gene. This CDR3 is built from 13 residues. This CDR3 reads CSVAGGQGNEQFF. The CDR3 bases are TGCAGCGTTGCGGGGGGACAGGGCAATGAGCAGTTCTTC.

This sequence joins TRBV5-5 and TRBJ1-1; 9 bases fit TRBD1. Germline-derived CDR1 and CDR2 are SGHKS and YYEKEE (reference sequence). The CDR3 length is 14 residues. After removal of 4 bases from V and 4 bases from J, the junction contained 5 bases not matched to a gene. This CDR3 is CASSRGQGSTEAFF. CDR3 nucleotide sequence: TGTGCCAGCAGCCGCGGACAGGGGAGCACTGAAGCTTTCTTT.

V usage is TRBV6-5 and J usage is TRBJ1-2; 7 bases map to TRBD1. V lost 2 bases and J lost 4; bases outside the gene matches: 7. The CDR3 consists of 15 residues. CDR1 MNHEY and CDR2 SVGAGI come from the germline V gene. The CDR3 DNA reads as TGTGCCAGCAGTTACAACCGACAGGGCTCCTATGGCTACACCTTC. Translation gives CASSYNRQGSYGYTF.

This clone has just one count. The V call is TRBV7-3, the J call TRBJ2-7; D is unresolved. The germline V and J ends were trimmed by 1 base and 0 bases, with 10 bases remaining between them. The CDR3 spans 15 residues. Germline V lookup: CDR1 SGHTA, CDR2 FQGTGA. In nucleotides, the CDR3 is TGTGCCAGCAGCTTAAGCCCGGGTTCCTCCTACGAGCAGTACTTC. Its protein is CASSLSPGSSYEQYF.

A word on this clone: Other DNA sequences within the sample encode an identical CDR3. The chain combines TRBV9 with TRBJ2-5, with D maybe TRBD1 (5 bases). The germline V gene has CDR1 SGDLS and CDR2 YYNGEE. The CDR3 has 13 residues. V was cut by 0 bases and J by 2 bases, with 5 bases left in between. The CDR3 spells CASSVDRQETQYF. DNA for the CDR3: TGTGCCAGCAGCGTAGACAGGCAAGAGACCCAGTACTTC.

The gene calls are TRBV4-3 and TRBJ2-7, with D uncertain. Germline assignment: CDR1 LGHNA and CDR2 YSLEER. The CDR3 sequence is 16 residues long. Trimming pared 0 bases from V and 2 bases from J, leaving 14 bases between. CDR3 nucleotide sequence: TGCGCCAGCAGCCAAGATCCCGCGGCTTCGACCTACGAGCAGTACTTC. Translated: CASSQDPAASTYEQYF.

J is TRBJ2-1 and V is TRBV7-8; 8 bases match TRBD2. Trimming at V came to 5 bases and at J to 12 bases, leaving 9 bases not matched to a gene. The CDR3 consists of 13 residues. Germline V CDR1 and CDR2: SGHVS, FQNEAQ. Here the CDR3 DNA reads TGTGCCAGCAGCGTCCGACTAGCGATTGGGCAGTTCTTC. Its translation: CASSVRLAIGQFF. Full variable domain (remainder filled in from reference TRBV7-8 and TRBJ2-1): GAGVSQSPRYKVAKRGQDVALRCDPISGHVSLFWYQQALGQGPEFLTYFQNEAQLDKSGLPSDRFFAERPEGSVSTLKIQRTQQEDSAVYLCASSVRLAIGQFFGPGTRLTVL.

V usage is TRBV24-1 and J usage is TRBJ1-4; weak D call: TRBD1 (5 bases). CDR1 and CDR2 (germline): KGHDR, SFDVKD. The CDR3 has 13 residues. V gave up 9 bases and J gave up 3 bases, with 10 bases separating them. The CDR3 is CATQGGANEKLFF. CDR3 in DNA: TGTGCCACCCAGGGTGGAGCTAATGAAAAACTGTTTTTT.

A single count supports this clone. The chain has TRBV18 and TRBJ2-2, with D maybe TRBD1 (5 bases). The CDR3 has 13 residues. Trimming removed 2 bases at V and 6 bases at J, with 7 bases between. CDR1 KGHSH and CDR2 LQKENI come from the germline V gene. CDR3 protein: CASSPGAAGELFF. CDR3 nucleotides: TGTGCCAGCTCACCAGGGGCGGCCGGGGAGCTGTTTTTT.

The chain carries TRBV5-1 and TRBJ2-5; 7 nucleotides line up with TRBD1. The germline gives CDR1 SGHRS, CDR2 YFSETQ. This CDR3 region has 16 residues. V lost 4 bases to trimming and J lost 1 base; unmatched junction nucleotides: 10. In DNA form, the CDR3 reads TGCGCCAGCAGCGGCCTACGGACAGGCATCCAAGAGACCCAGTACTTC. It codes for CASSGLRTGIQETQYF.

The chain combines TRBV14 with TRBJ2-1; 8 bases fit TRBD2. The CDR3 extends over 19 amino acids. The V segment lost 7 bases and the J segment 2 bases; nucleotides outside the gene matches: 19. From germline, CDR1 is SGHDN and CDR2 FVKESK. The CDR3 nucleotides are TGTGCCAGCACCGCTACTAGCGGATCCTTCTGGGCCACCTACAATGAGCAGTTCTTC. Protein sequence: CASTATSGSFWATYNEQFF.

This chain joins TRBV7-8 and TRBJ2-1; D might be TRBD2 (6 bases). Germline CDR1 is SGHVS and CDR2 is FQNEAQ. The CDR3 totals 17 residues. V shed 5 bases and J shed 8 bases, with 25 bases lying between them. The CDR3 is CASSGGVPRRVWDEQFF. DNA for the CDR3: TGTGCCAGCAGCGGTGGGGTACCCCGGAGGGTATGGGATGAGCAGTTCTTC. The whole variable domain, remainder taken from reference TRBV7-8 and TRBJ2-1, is GAGVSQSPRYKVAKRGQDVALRCDPISGHVSLFWYQQALGQGPEFLTYFQNEAQLDKSGLPSDRFFAERPEGSVSTLKIQRTQQEDSAVYLCASSGGVPRRVWDEQFFGPGTRLTVL.

This CDR3 is CASSPSGSSYEQYF. DNA for the CDR3: TGTGCCAGCAGCCCATCCGGGAGCTCCTACGAGCAGTACTTC. The rearrangement uses TRBV7-9 and TRBJ2-7, with D perhaps TRBD2 (6 bases). The ends were cut back, 5 bases at V and 0 bases at J, with 11 bases in the middle. CDR3 length: 14 amino acids. The germline gives CDR1 SEHNR, CDR2 FQNEAQ (reference sequence).

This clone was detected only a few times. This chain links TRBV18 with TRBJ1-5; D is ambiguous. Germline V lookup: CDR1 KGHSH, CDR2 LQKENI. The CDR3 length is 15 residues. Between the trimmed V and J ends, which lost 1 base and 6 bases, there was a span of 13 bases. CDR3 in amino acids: CASSPLQEVGQPQHF. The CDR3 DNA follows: TGTGCCAGCTCACCACTGCAGGAGGTGGGTCAGCCCCAGCATTTT.

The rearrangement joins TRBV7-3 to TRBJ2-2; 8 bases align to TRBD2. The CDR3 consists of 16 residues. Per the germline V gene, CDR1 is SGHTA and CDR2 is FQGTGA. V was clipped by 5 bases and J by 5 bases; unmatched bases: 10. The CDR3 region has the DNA TGTGCCAGCAGCCTCTCAGCGGGAGATGGTACCGGGGAGCTGTTTTTT. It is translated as CASSLSAGDGTGELFF.